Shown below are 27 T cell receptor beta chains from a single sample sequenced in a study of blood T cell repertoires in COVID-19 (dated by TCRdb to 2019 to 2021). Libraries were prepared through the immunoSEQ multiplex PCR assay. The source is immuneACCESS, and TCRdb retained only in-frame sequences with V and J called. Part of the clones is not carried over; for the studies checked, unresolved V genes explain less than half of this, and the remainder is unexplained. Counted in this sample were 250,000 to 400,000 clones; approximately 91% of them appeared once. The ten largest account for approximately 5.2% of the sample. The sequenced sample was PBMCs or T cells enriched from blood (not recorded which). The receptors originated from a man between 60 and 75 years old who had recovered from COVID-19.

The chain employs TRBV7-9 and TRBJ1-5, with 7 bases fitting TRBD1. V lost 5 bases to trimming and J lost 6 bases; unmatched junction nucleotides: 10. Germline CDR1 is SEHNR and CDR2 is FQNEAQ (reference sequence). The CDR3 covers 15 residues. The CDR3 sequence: CASSDAGGVGQPQHF. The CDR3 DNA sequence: TGTGCCAGCAGCGACGCAGGGGGTGTAGGTCAGCCCCAGCATTTT.

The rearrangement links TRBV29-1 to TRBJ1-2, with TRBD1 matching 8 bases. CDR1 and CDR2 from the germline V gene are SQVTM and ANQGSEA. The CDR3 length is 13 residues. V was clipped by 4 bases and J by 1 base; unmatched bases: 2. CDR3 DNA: TGCAGCGTTGCACAGGGGGATAACTATGGCTACACCTTC. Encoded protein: CSVAQGDNYGYTF.

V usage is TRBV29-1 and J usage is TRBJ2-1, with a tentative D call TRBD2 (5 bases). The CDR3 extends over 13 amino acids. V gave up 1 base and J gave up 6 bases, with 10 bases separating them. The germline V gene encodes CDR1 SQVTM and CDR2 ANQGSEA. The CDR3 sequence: CSVEAPGGNEQFF. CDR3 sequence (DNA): TGCAGCGTTGAAGCACCTGGAGGCAATGAGCAGTTCTTC.

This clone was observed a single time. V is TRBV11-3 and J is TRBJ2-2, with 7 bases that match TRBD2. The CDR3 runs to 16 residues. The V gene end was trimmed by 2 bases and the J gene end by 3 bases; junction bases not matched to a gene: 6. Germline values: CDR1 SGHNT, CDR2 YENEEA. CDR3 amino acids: CASSLMGGADTGELFF. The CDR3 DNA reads TGTGCCAGCAGCTTAATGGGAGGGGCGGACACCGGGGAGCTGTTTTTT.

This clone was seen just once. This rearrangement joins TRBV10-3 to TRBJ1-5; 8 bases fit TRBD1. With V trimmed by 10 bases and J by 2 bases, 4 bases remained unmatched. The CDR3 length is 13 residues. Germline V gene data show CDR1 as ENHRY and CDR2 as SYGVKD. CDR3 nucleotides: TGTGCCACCATGGACAGGGGCAATCAGCCCCAGCATTTT. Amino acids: CATMDRGNQPQHF.

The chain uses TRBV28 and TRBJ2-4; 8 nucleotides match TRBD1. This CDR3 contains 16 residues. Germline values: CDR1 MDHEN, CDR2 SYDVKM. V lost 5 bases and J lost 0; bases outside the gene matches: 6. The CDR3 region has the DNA TGTGCCAGCAGTAATCAGGGGGCAAGAGCCAAAAACATTCAGTACTTC. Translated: CASSNQGARAKNIQYF.

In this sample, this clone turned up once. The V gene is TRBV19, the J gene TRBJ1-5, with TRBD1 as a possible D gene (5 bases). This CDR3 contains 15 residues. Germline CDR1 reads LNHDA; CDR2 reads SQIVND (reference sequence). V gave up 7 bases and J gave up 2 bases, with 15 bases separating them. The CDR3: CASIPREGGNQPQHF. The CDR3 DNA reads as TGTGCCAGTATCCCCAGGGAGGGCGGCAATCAGCCCCAGCATTTT. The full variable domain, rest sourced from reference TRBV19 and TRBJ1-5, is DGGITQSPKYLFRKEGQNVTLSCEQNLNHDAMYWYRQDPGQGLRLIYYSQIVNDFQKGDIAEGYSVSREKKESFPLTVTSAQKNPTAFYLCASIPREGGNQPQHFGDGTRLSIL.

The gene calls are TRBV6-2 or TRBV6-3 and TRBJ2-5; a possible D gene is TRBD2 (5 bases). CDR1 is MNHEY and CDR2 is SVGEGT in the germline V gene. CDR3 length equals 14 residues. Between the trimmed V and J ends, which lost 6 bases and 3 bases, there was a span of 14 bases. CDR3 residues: CASSRSPAEETQYF. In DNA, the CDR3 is TGTGCCAGCAGCCGGTCCCCAGCGGAAGAGACCCAGTACTTC.

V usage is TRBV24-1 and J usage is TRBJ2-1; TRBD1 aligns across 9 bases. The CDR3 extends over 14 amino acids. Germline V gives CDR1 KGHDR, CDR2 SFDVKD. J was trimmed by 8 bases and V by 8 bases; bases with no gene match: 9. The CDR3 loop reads CATNDPGQGHEQFF. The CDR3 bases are TGTGCCACCAACGACCCGGGACAGGGTCATGAGCAGTTCTTC.

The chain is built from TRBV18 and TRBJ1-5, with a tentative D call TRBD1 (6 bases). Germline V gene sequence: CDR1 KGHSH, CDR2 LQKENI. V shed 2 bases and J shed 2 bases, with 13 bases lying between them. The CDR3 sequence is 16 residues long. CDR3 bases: TGTGCCAGCTCACCAACAGGGAGTGAGGGCAATCAGCCCCAGCATTTT. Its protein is CASSPTGSEGNQPQHF.

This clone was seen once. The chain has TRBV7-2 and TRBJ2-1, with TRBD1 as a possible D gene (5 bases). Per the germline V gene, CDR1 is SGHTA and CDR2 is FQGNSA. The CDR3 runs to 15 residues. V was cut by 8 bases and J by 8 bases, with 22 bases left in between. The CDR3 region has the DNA TGTGCCAGCCTGAAGGGGTCGGGCGTATGGGATGAGCAGTTCTTC. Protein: CASLKGSGVWDEQFF. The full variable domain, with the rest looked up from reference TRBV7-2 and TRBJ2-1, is GAGVSQSPSNKVTEKGKDVELRCDPISGHTALYWYRQSLGQGLEFLIYFQGNSAPDKSGLPSDRFSAERTGGSVSTLTIQRTQQEDSAVYLCASLKGSGVWDEQFFGPGTRLTVL.

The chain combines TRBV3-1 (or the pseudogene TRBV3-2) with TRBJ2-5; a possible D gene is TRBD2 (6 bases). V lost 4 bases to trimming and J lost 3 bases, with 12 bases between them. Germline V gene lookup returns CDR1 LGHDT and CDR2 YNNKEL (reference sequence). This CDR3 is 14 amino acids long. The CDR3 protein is CASSPPTGEETQYF. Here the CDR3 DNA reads TGTGCCAGCAGCCCCCCGACGGGAGAAGAGACCCAGTACTTC.

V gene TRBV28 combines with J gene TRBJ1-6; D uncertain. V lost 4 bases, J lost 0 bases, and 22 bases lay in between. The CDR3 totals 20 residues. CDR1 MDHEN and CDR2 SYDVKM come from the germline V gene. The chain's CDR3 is CASSSPRGDLMSSYNSPLHF. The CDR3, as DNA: TGTGCCAGCAGTTCACCTCGAGGAGATTTGATGAGCTCCTATAATTCACCCCTCCACTTT.

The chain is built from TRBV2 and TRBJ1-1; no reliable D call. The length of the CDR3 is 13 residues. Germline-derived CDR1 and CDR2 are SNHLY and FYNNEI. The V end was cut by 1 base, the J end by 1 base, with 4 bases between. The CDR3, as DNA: TGTGCCAGCAGTGAAGGGGCGAACACTGAAGCTTTCTTT. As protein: CASSEGANTEAFF.

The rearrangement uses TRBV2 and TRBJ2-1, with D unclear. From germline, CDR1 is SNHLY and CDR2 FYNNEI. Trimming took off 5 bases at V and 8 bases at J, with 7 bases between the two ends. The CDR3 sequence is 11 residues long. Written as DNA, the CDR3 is TGTGCCAGCAGTTACAACGATGAGCAGTTCTTC. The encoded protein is CASSYNDEQFF. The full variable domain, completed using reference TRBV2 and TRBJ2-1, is EPEVTQTPSHQVTQMGQEVILRCVPISNHLYFYWYRQILGQKVEFLVSFYNNEISEKSEIFDDQFSVERPDGSNFTLKIRSTKLEDSAMYFCASSYNDEQFFGPGTRLTVL.

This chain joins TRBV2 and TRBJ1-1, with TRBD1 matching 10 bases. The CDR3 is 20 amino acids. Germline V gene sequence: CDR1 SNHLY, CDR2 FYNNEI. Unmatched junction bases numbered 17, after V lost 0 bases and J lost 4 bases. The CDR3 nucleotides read TGTGCCAGCAGTGAAGCGCTGGGGGTGCGTAGTGACAGGGGGCGCACTGAAGCTTTCTTT. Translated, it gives CASSEALGVRSDRGRTEAFF.

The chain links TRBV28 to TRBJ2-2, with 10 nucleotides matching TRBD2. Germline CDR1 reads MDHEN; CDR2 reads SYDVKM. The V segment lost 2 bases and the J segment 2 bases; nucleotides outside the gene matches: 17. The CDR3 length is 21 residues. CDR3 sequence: CASSLGGGQVAGGLNTGELFF. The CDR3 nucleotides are TGTGCCAGCAGTTTAGGTGGGGGGCAGGTAGCGGGAGGTCTTAACACCGGGGAGCTGTTTTTT.

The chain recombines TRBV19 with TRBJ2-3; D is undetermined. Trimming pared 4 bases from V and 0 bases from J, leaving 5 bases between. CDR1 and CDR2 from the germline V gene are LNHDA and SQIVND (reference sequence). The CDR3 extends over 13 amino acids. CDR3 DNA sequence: TGTGCCAGTAGTAGCGAAAGCACAGATACGCAGTATTTT. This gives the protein CASSSESTDTQYF.

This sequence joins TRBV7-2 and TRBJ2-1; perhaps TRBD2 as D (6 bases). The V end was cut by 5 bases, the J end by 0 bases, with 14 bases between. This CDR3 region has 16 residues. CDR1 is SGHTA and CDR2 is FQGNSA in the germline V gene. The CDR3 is CASSPSSGFSYNEQFF. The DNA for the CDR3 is TGTGCCAGCAGCCCGAGTAGCGGATTCTCCTACAATGAGCAGTTCTTC.

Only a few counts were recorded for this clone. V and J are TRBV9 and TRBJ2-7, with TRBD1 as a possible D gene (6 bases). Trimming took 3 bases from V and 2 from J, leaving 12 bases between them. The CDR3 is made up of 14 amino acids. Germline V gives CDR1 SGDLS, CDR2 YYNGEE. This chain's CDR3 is CASSANRAPYEQYF. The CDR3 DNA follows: TGTGCCAGCAGCGCCAACAGGGCCCCCTACGAGCAGTACTTC.

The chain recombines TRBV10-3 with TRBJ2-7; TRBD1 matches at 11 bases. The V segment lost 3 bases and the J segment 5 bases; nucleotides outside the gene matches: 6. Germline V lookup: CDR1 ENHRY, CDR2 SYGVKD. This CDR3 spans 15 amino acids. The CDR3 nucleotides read TGTGCCATCAGTGATAACCGGGACAGGGGGGACGAGCAGTACTTC. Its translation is CAISDNRDRGDEQYF.

CDR3 sequence reads: CASSIDRGRNGYTF. CDR3 nucleotide sequence: TGTGCCAGTAGTATAGACAGGGGGCGAAATGGCTACACCTTC. V gene TRBV19 combines with J gene TRBJ1-2, with 8 positions matching TRBD1. The CDR3 has 14 residues. From germline, CDR1 is LNHDA and CDR2 SQIVND (reference sequence). V lost 0 bases, J lost 6 bases, and 3 bases stayed unmatched. The whole variable domain, filled in from reference TRBV19 and TRBJ1-2, reads DGGITQSPKYLFRKEGQNVTLSCEQNLNHDAMYWYRQDPGQGLRLIYYSQIVNDFQKGDIAEGYSVSREKKESFPLTVTSAQKNPTAFYLCASSIDRGRNGYTFGSGTRLTVV.

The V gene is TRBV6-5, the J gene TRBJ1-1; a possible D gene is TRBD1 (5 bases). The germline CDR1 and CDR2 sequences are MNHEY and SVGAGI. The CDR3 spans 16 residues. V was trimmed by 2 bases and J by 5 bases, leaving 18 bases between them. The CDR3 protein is CASSYLAEGRRTEAFF. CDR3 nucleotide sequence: TGTGCCAGCAGTTACCTCGCAGAGGGGAGGAGGACTGAAGCTTTCTTT.

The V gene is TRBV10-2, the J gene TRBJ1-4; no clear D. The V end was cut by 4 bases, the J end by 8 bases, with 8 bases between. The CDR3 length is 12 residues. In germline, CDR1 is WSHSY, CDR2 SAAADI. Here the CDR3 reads CASSASGEKLFF. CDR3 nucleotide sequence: TGCGCCAGCAGTGCCTCAGGAGAAAAACTGTTTTTT.

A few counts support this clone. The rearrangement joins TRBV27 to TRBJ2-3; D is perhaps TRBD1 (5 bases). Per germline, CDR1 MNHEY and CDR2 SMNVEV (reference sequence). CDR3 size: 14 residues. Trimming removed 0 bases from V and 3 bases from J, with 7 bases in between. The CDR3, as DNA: TGTGCCAGCAGTTTATCACGGACAACAGATACGCAGTATTTT. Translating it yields CASSLSRTTDTQYF.

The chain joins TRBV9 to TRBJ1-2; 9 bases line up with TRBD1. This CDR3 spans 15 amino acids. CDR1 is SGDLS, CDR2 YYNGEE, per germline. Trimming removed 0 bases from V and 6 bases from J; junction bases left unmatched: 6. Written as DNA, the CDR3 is TGTGCCAGCAGCGTAGAAACAGGGGGCGTAGATGGCTACACCTTC. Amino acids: CASSVETGGVDGYTF.

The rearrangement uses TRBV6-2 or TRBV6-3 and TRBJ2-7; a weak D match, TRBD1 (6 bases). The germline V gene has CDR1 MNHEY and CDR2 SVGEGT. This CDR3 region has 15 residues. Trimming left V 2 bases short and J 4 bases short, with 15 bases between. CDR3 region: CASSYETNRVYEQYF. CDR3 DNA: TGTGCCAGCAGTTACGAGACTAACAGGGTTTACGAGCAGTACTTC.